The 17 T cell receptor beta chains reported below all come from one sample, sequenced in a study of blood T cell repertoires in COVID-19. Data came from immunoSEQ multiplex PCR; TCRdb stores just in-frame clones and leaves some out. The repertoire has around 220,000 clones, around nine tenths of them found once; the top ten carry 1.5%. Sequenced material: peripheral blood. These receptor sequences come from a man aged 18-30 years with active or convalescent COVID-19.

This chain links TRBV9 with TRBJ2-1; D unresolved. CDR3 size: 12 residues. Deletions cut 1 base from V and 10 bases from J, with 9 bases between. CDR1 is SGDLS, CDR2 YYNGEE, per germline. The CDR3 here is CASSVFNTEQFF. DNA of the CDR3: TGTGCCAGCAGCGTATTTAACACAGAGCAGTTCTTC.

The rearrangement uses TRBV29-1 and TRBJ2-1, with a tentative D call TRBD2 (6 bases). The V gene's germline CDR1 is SQVTM and CDR2 ANQGSEA. Trimming took 5 bases from V and 7 from J, leaving 15 bases between them. There are 13 residues in the CDR3. DNA of the CDR3: TGCAGCGTTTTGTGGGAGGTATCGAATGAGCAGTTCTTC. This gives the protein CSVLWEVSNEQFF.

The chain joins TRBV2 to TRBJ1-1; 8 nucleotides match TRBD1. The V gene's germline CDR1 is SNHLY and CDR2 FYNNEI. J was trimmed by 5 bases and V by 7 bases; bases with no gene match: 9. This CDR3 has 14 residues. In DNA, the CDR3 is TGTGCCAGCAAGGGGGCAGGGGGCTCGACTGAAGCTTTCTTT. It is translated as CASKGAGGSTEAFF.

The chain joins TRBV11-1 to TRBJ1-2, with 9 positions matching TRBD1. The CDR3 spans 14 residues. Germline CDR1 is SGHAT and CDR2 is FQDESV (reference sequence). J lost 3 bases, V lost 5 bases, and 4 bases had no gene match. The DNA of the CDR3 is TGTGCCAGCAGCAAAAGGACAGGGGACTATGGCTACACCTTC. Protein: CASSKRTGDYGYTF. The full variable domain, completed using reference TRBV11-1 and TRBJ1-2, is EAEVAQSPRYKITEKSQAVAFWCDPISGHATLYWYRQILGQGPELLVQFQDESVVDDSQLPKDRFSAERLKGVDSTLKIQPAELGDSAMYLCASSKRTGDYGYTFGSGTRLTVV.

This clone was recorded only once. The rearrangement links TRBV2 to TRBJ1-5; D unclear. V shed 8 bases and J shed 7 bases, with 15 bases lying between them. The CDR3 length is 13 residues. Germline V CDR1 and CDR2: SNHLY, FYNNEI. Written as DNA, the CDR3 is TGTGCCAGCCAATTTTGGGAGGACCAGCCCCAGCATTTT. Its translation: CASQFWEDQPQHF. Combining the CDR3 with reference TRBV2 and TRBJ1-5 gives the whole variable domain EPEVTQTPSHQVTQMGQEVILRCVPISNHLYFYWYRQILGQKVEFLVSFYNNEISEKSEIFDDQFSVERPDGSNFTLKIRSTKLEDSAMYFCASQFWEDQPQHFGDGTRLSIL.

The V and J genes are TRBV21-1 and TRBJ2-1; TRBD2, the table's D call, was not compared with the DNA. TRBV21-1 is assigned pseudogene status. This CDR3 contains 22 residues. CDR3 loop: CASSKPSREGLDSRLTHNEQFF. CDR3 DNA sequence: TGTGCCAGCAGCAAACCCAGCAGGGAGGGCCTTGACTCCCGGCTGACCCACAATGAGCAGTTCTTC.

The chain links TRBV6-5 to TRBJ2-5, with 7 bases fitting TRBD1. The germline V gene has CDR1 MNHEY and CDR2 SVGAGI. The CDR3 extends over 14 amino acids. With V trimmed by 6 bases and J by 7 bases, 11 bases remained unmatched. The CDR3 bases are TGTGCCAGCAGCGACAGGACAGGTCAGGCGACCCAGTACTTC. This gives the protein CASSDRTGQATQYF.

The chain uses TRBV3-1 (or the pseudogene TRBV3-2) and TRBJ2-7; D is possibly TRBD1 (5 bases). Germline loops: CDR1 LGHDT, CDR2 YNNKEL (reference sequence). V lost 0 bases and J 2 bases, leaving 11 bases between the germline ends. The length of the CDR3 is 15 residues. The CDR3 DNA follows: TGTGCCAGCAGCCAAGAAGCAGGGTTTCCCTACGAGCAGTACTTC. Translated, it gives CASSQEAGFPYEQYF.

CDR3 protein: CASRPRLVTGELFF. The CDR3 DNA reads TGTGCCAGCAGGCCCAGACTAGTCACCGGGGAGCTGTTTTTT. The genes are TRBV2 and TRBJ2-2; tentatively, D is TRBD2 (6 bases). CDR1 is SNHLY and CDR2 is FYNNEI in the germline V gene. CDR3 length equals 14 residues. V lost 6 bases, J lost 4 bases, and 12 bases lay in between.

The CDR3 reads CASSDLVGQGKNIQYF. CDR3 DNA: TGCGCCAGCAGCGACCTTGTGGGGCAGGGTAAAAACATTCAGTACTTC. The chain links TRBV10-1 to TRBJ2-4; tentative D call: TRBD1 (5 bases). With 6 bases removed from V and 4 bases from J, the gap between germline ends came to 19 bases. This CDR3 has 16 amino acids. CDR1 and CDR2 (germline): WNHNN, SYGVQD (reference sequence).

The CDR3 loop is CARSPVRGSDTQYF. Here the CDR3 DNA reads TGTGCCAGGTCGCCCGTCAGGGGGTCAGATACGCAGTATTTT. The chain recombines TRBV28 with TRBJ2-3; 7 bases are a match to TRBD1. This CDR3 region has 14 residues. The germline V gene has CDR1 MDHEN and CDR2 SYDVKM. Trimming cost V 9 bases and J 4 bases; bases outside gene matches: 10.

The genes are TRBV7-8 and TRBJ1-1; no clear D. CDR1 is SGHVS and CDR2 is FQNEAQ in the germline V gene. Trimming shortened V by 1 base and J by 1 base, and 16 bases separated the two germline ends. The CDR3 runs to 17 residues. DNA for the CDR3: TGTGCCAGCAGCTTAGATGCAGGCCCTTCTCCGAACACTGAAGCTTTCTTT. Its translation is CASSLDAGPSPNTEAFF.

This clone was seen just once. For the CDR3, the DNA is TGTGCCAGTTACAAACGGGGGGCCGGGGAGCTGTTTTTT. The encoded protein is CASYKRGAGELFF. The chain has TRBV19 and TRBJ2-2; 7 bases fit TRBD2. The junction had 6 bases not matched to a gene; V was cut back by 8 bases and J by 6 bases. Germline assignment: CDR1 LNHDA and CDR2 SQIVND (reference sequence). This CDR3 contains 13 residues.

The rearrangement joins TRBV5-5 to TRBJ2-7, with 9 nucleotides matching TRBD1. With V trimmed by 2 bases and J by 4 bases, 7 bases remained unmatched. The CDR3 sequence is 15 residues long. CDR1 SGHKS and CDR2 YYEKEE come from the germline V gene (reference sequence). The CDR3 here is CASSFGTGTGYEQYF. As DNA, the CDR3 is TGTGCCAGCAGCTTTGGAACCGGGACAGGGTACGAGCAGTACTTC.

The chain has TRBV9 and TRBJ2-2; no clear D. The CDR3 extends over 15 amino acids. V was pared by 2 bases and J by 4 bases, with 12 bases between. Per the germline V gene, CDR1 is SGDLS and CDR2 is YYNGEE. Here the CDR3 reads CASSVHQVGTGELFF. CDR3 bases: TGTGCCAGCAGCGTCCATCAGGTGGGCACCGGGGAGCTGTTTTTT.

The rearrangement uses TRBV6-4 and TRBJ1-1; possibly TRBD1 for D (5 bases). CDR1 and CDR2 (germline): MRHNA, SNTAGT. The CDR3 length is 15 residues. Trimming shortened V by 0 bases and J by 3 bases, and 11 bases separated the two germline ends. CDR3 sequence: CASSDSSRDYTEAFF. DNA for the CDR3: TGTGCCAGCAGTGACTCGTCCAGGGACTACACTGAAGCTTTCTTT.

V is TRBV15 and J is TRBJ1-1, with TRBD1 as a possible D gene (5 bases). This CDR3 comprises 12 residues. Germline CDR1 reads LNHNV; CDR2 reads YYDKDF (reference sequence). V was cut by 2 bases and J by 10 bases, with 11 bases left in between. The CDR3 here is CATSRLSGGAFF. The CDR3 bases are TGTGCCACCAGCAGACTATCCGGGGGAGCTTTCTTT. The complete variable domain, with remaining parts taken from reference TRBV15 and TRBJ1-1, reads DAMVIQNPRYQVTQFGKPVTLSCSQTLNHNVMYWYQQKSSQAPKLLFHYYDKDFNNEADTPDNFQSRRPNTSFCFLDIRSPGLGDTAMYLCATSRLSGGAFFGQGTRLTVV.